The 2 T cell receptor beta chains presented below share a single source sample, sequenced in a study of graft-versus-host responses after intestinal transplantation. These receptors have no known antigen. Profiled with immunoSEQ multiplex PCR; TCRdb holds only in-frame clones, not every one. The sample contains about 100,000 clones, 91% of which appear only once. The sequenced sample was unstimulated CD4+ T cells sorted from spleen or lymph node cells, obtained before transplant. The receptors were sampled from a human donor who was the organ donor for an intestinal transplant.

The chain carries TRBV4-1 and TRBJ2-2; D perhaps matches TRBD2 (7 bases). Germline V gene sequence: CDR1 MGHRA, CDR2 YSYEKL. Trimming stripped 4 bases from V and 3 bases from J, with 15 bases between. This CDR3 is 16 amino acids long. This chain's CDR3 is CASSPSAGAYTGELFF. The CDR3 DNA reads TGCGCCAGCAGCCCCTCGGCGGGGGCCTACACCGGGGAGCTGTTTTTT.

The J gene is TRBJ1-3, the V gene TRBV6-1; D might be TRBD1 (6 bases). The CDR3 sequence is 13 residues long. Looked up from germline, CDR1 is MNHNS and CDR2 is SASEGT. Trimming took off 8 bases at V and 4 bases at J, with 12 bases between the two ends. The CDR3 loop is CASDQGQGNTIYF. In DNA form, the CDR3 reads TGTGCCAGCGATCAGGGGCAGGGAAACACCATATATTTT.